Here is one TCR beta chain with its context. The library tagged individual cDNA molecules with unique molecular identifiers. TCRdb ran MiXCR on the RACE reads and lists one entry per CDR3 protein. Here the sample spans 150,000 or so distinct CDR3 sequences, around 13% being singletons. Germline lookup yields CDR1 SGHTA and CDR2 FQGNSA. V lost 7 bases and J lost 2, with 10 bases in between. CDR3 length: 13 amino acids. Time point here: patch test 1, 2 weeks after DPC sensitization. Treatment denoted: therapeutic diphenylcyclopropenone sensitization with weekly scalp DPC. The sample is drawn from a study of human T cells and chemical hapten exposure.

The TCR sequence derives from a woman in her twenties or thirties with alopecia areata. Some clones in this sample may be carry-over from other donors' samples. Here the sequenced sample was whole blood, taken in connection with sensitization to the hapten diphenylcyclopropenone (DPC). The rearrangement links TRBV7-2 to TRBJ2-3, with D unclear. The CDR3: CASNLGNTDTQYF. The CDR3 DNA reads TGTGCCAGCAACCTAGGCAACACAGATACGCAGTATTTT. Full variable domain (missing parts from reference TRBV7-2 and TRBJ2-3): GAGVSQSPSNKVTEKGKDVELRCDPISGHTALYWYRQSLGQGLEFLIYFQGNSAPDKSGLPSDRFSAERTGGSVSTLTIQRTQQEDSAVYLCASNLGNTDTQYFGPGTRLTVL.